Below are 28 T cell receptor beta chains sequenced from a single sample in a study of brain T cells in children with intractable seizures. The data were produced by immunoSEQ multiplex PCR, yet TCRdb's version contains in-frame clones alone and is incomplete. The sample carries roughly 80,000 clones, around nine tenths recorded once. The sequencing here drew on peripheral blood, taken at surgery. These receptors were obtained from a girl aged 2 to 9 with Rasmussen encephalitis and intractable seizures.

The chain uses TRBV6-5 and TRBJ1-4, with TRBD1 matching over 10 bases. V lost 4 bases, J lost 5 bases, and 4 bases stayed unmatched. CDR1 is MNHEY and CDR2 is SVGAGI in the germline V gene. The CDR3 loop spans 15 amino acids. This CDR3 reads CASSSRTGGNEKLFF. Written as DNA, the CDR3 is TGTGCCAGCAGTTCCCGGACAGGGGGAAATGAAAAACTGTTTTTT.

The rearrangement uses TRBV7-2 and TRBJ2-3, with 9 bases identical to TRBD2. CDR1 and CDR2 from the germline V gene are SGHTA and FQGNSA. V shed 3 bases, J shed 4 bases, and the junction held 8 bases outside the gene matches. This CDR3 comprises 16 residues. CDR3 amino acids: CASSLASGVFADTQYF. The CDR3, as DNA: TGTGCCAGCAGCTTGGCTAGCGGGGTGTTCGCAGATACGCAGTATTTT.

The chain carries TRBV4-1 and TRBJ2-1; 9 bases match TRBD2. The CDR3 totals 18 residues. Trimming removed 1 base from V and 3 bases from J; junction bases left unmatched: 10. CDR1 is MGHRA and CDR2 is YSYEKL in the germline V gene. The CDR3, as DNA: TGCGCCAGCAGCCAAGTGTTAGCGGGGGCCCGGATCTACAATGAGCAGTTCTTC. The encoded protein is CASSQVLAGARIYNEQFF.

The chain recombines TRBV30 with TRBJ1-5; the match to TRBD1 covers 7 bases. This CDR3 is 14 amino acids long. From germline, CDR1 is GTSNPN and CDR2 SVGIG (reference sequence). With 2 bases clipped from V and 3 bases from J, the junction kept 4 bases outside the gene matches. The CDR3 DNA is TGTGCCTGGAGTATGGGGACAGACAATCAGCCCCAGCATTTT. Translated, it gives CAWSMGTDNQPQHF.

V gene TRBV20-1 combines with J gene TRBJ2-5; 12 bases are shared with TRBD2. The CDR3 has 19 amino acids. The germline V gene encodes CDR1 DFQATT and CDR2 SNEGSKA (reference sequence). Trimming removed 3 bases from V and 2 bases from J; junction bases left unmatched: 16. The CDR3 DNA follows: TGCAGTGCTAGTCGTTGGGCTAGCGGGAGGGCCGCAAGACAAGAGACCCAGTACTTC. Amino acid sequence: CSASRWASGRAARQETQYF.

The J gene is TRBJ1-3, the V gene TRBV4-2; D is unresolved. The germline CDR1 and CDR2 sequences are LGHNA and YNFKEQ. The CDR3 contains 18 residues. V was clipped by 0 bases and J by 2 bases, with 17 bases between them. The CDR3 coding sequence is TGTGCCAGCAGCCAAGAAAATACGGCACAGCCGCCTGGAAACACCATATATTTT. This codes for CASSQENTAQPPGNTIYF.

This chain uses TRBV19 with TRBJ2-3; perhaps D is TRBD1 or TRBD2 (5 bases each). V was shortened by 3 bases and J by 2 bases, with 15 bases between the two germline ends. The CDR3 consists of 16 residues. CDR1 and CDR2 from the germline V gene are LNHDA and SQIVND (reference sequence). The CDR3 DNA follows: TGTGCCAGTAGTATGGGTCAGGGACGTGTCACAGATACGCAGTATTTT. It yields the protein CASSMGQGRVTDTQYF.

The chain employs TRBV19 and TRBJ2-7; D unclear. CDR1 LNHDA and CDR2 SQIVND come from the germline V gene (reference sequence). The CDR3 is made up of 14 amino acids. Trimming shortened V by 5 bases and J by 3 bases, and 14 bases separated the two germline ends. The CDR3: CASSDPRLFYEQYF. For the CDR3, the DNA is TGTGCCAGTAGTGACCCCCGACTCTTCTACGAGCAGTACTTC. Based on the CDR3 plus reference TRBV19 and TRBJ2-7, the full variable domain is DGGITQSPKYLFRKEGQNVTLSCEQNLNHDAMYWYRQDPGQGLRLIYYSQIVNDFQKGDIAEGYSVSREKKESFPLTVTSAQKNPTAFYLCASSDPRLFYEQYFGPGTRLTVT.

This chain connects TRBV6-1 to TRBJ1-4; D unclear. Trimming pared 2 bases from V and 8 bases from J, leaving 9 bases between. From germline, CDR1 is MNHNS and CDR2 SASEGT. The CDR3 length is 13 residues. The CDR3 loop reads CASSEYLGEKLFF. In DNA form, the CDR3 reads TGTGCCAGCAGTGAATATCTGGGAGAAAAACTGTTTTTT.

This rearrangement joins TRBV18 to TRBJ2-4, with 7 positions matching TRBD1. The V gene end was trimmed by 3 bases and the J gene end by 3 bases; junction bases not matched to a gene: 8. Looked up from germline, CDR1 is KGHSH and CDR2 is LQKENI. CDR3 length: 16 residues. In DNA form, the CDR3 reads TGTGCCAGCTCACCTCTCGTACAGGGGAACAAAAACATTCAGTACTTC. This codes for CASSPLVQGNKNIQYF.

The table lists this clone with a few counts. V is TRBV27 and J is TRBJ2-3; a weak D match, TRBD1 (6 bases). V shed 8 bases and J shed 2 bases, with 11 bases lying between them. CDR3 size: 13 residues. Germline CDR1 reads MNHEY; CDR2 reads SMNVEV (reference sequence). The CDR3 DNA follows: TGTGCCAGCTGGGACATTATCACAGATACGCAGTATTTT. It yields the protein CASWDIITDTQYF.

The chain combines TRBV24-1 with TRBJ1-3; D unclear. Trimming removed 1 base at V and 0 bases at J, with 15 bases between. This CDR3 has 18 amino acids. Germline-derived CDR1 and CDR2 are KGHDR and SFDVKD. CDR3: CATSDFLDGIFSGNTIYF. Written as DNA, the CDR3 is TGTGCCACCAGTGATTTTTTAGACGGGATTTTCTCTGGAAACACCATATATTTT.

V is TRBV5-1 and J is TRBJ1-1; TRBD1 agrees at 7 bases. Germline CDR1 and CDR2: SGHRS and YFSETQ. The CDR3 is 15 amino acids. J was trimmed by 10 bases and V by 1 base; bases with no gene match: 13. CDR3 DNA: TGCGCCAGCAGCTTGAAGGGACAGAGCCTCTCTGGAGCTTTCTTT. Residues: CASSLKGQSLSGAFF.

The chain recombines TRBV9 with TRBJ2-1, with 10 bases aligning to TRBD2. This CDR3 has 18 amino acids. The V gene's germline CDR1 is SGDLS and CDR2 YYNGEE. The V and J ends lost 2 bases and 0 bases, in that order; junction bases with no gene match: 8. DNA for the CDR3: TGTGCCAGCAGCGTTTTCCCTGCTAGCGGGAGCTCCTACAATGAGCAGTTCTTC. Its protein is CASSVFPASGSSYNEQFF.

The J gene is TRBJ1-1, the V gene TRBV7-9, with D tentatively TRBD1 (6 bases). V was trimmed by 7 bases and J by 1 base, leaving 16 bases between them. Germline V lookup: CDR1 SEHNR, CDR2 FQNEAQ (reference sequence). The CDR3 runs 15 residues. CDR3 sequence (DNA): TGTGCCAGCACTTTACGTCAGGGGAAGAACACTGAAGCTTTCTTT. Its translation: CASTLRQGKNTEAFF.

This clone appeared a single time. The gene calls are TRBV4-2 and TRBJ2-1; 14 positions match TRBD2. The junction had 7 bases not matched to a gene; V was cut back by 0 bases and J by 0 bases. The germline CDR1 and CDR2 sequences are LGHNA and YNFKEQ. The CDR3 runs 20 residues. CDR3 sequence: CASSQDGLAGGNSSYNEQFF. The CDR3 DNA is TGTGCCAGCAGCCAAGATGGACTAGCGGGGGGAAATAGCTCCTACAATGAGCAGTTCTTC.

The V call is TRBV11-3, the J call TRBJ1-2; 8 bases align to TRBD1. Germline loops: CDR1 SGHNT, CDR2 YENEEA. The CDR3 contains 13 residues. With V trimmed by 4 bases and J by 7 bases, 5 bases remained unmatched. The CDR3 is CASSSDREVGYTF. DNA for the CDR3: TGTGCCAGCAGCTCGGACAGGGAAGTTGGCTACACCTTC.

This clone was counted a single time. The rearrangement links TRBV7-9 to TRBJ2-3; D call uncertain. V gave up 5 bases and J gave up 2 bases, with 5 bases separating them. Germline V gives CDR1 SEHNR, CDR2 FQNEAQ (reference sequence). The CDR3 consists of 12 residues. CDR3 loop: CASSRYTDTQYF. CDR3 nucleotides: TGTGCCAGCAGCCGATACACAGATACGCAGTATTTT.

The V and J genes are TRBV9 and TRBJ2-1; 12 bases agree with TRBD2. CDR3 length: 16 residues. V trimming: 0 bases; J trimming: 9 bases; junction bases outside the gene matches: 7. Germline loops: CDR1 SGDLS, CDR2 YYNGEE. CDR3 sequence: CASSVGLAGALGEQFF. The CDR3 DNA is TGTGCCAGCAGCGTAGGACTAGCGGGGGCCCTGGGTGAGCAGTTCTTC.

The chain combines TRBV29-1 with TRBJ2-2, with 8 bases that match TRBD2. V lost 4 bases to trimming and J lost 4 bases; unmatched junction nucleotides: 8. Germline-derived CDR1 and CDR2 are SQVTM and ANQGSEA. The CDR3 is made up of 15 amino acids. The CDR3 loop is CSVAPRGALTGELFF. The DNA for the CDR3 is TGCAGCGTTGCTCCGCGGGGGGCCCTCACCGGGGAGCTGTTTTTT.

V gene TRBV7-6 combines with J gene TRBJ2-5; TRBD2 aligns across 7 bases. Germline V gene lookup returns CDR1 SGHVS and CDR2 FNYEAQ. The CDR3 consists of 15 residues. The junction had 8 bases not matched to a gene; V was cut back by 2 bases and J by 5 bases. CDR3 DNA sequence: TGTGCCAGCAGCTTAAGGGCGGGAGTTGTGGAGACCCAGTACTTC. This translates into CASSLRAGVVETQYF.

Only a few counts were recorded for this clone. Other DNA sequences in this specimen translate into the identical CDR3. The rearrangement joins TRBV6-1 to TRBJ2-1; D is unresolved. CDR1 and CDR2 (germline): MNHNS, SASEGT. V shed 2 bases and J shed 0 bases, with 5 bases lying between them. The CDR3 totals 14 residues. The CDR3 sequence: CASSELLSYNEQFF. The DNA of the CDR3 is TGTGCCAGCAGTGAACTTCTCTCCTACAATGAGCAGTTCTTC.

The CDR3 DNA is TGTGCCAGCAGCTTGGGTCCCCGGTTGGCTGGGGCCAACGTCCTGACTTTC. Protein sequence: CASSLGPRLAGANVLTF. The rearrangement links TRBV5-5 to TRBJ2-6, with D hard to call. CDR3 length equals 17 residues. The germline V gene encodes CDR1 SGHKS and CDR2 YYEKEE (reference sequence). Trimming removed 0 bases at V and 2 bases at J, with 12 bases between.

The gene calls are TRBV2 and TRBJ2-7, with D uncertain. There are 14 residues in the CDR3. Trimming took 9 bases from V and 0 from J, leaving 15 bases between them. Germline-derived CDR1 and CDR2 are SNHLY and FYNNEI. In DNA form, the CDR3 reads TGTGCCAGTTGCCCCGGACGGGTCTCCTACGAGCAGTACTTC. As protein: CASCPGRVSYEQYF.

The chain links TRBV7-9 to TRBJ2-5, with no clear D. Germline V lookup: CDR1 SEHNR, CDR2 FQNEAQ (reference sequence). Trimming cost V 5 bases and J 7 bases, with 11 bases left between them. CDR3 length: 12 amino acids. The CDR3, as DNA: TGTGCCAGCAGCAACCAAAGAGGGACCCAGTACTTC. It codes for CASSNQRGTQYF.

The rearrangement joins TRBV2 to TRBJ2-7; TRBD1 agrees at 9 bases. Germline-derived CDR1 and CDR2 are SNHLY and FYNNEI. With 6 bases clipped from V and 1 base from J, the junction kept 4 bases outside the gene matches. This CDR3 region has 14 residues. This CDR3 reads CASSDRGISYEQYF. The CDR3 nucleotides read TGTGCCAGCAGCGACAGGGGGATATCCTACGAGCAGTACTTC.

The V call is TRBV7-9, the J call TRBJ2-5, with D perhaps matching TRBD2 (6 bases). Germline values: CDR1 SEHNR, CDR2 FQNEAQ (reference sequence). The CDR3 consists of 15 residues. The V and J ends lost 5 bases and 4 bases respectively, with 17 bases between them. The CDR3 nucleotides are TGTGCCAGCAGCGGGCCGGGACTGGCGCCAGAGACCCAGTACTTC. This translates into CASSGPGLAPETQYF.

This sequence joins TRBV28 and TRBJ2-7; 9 positions match TRBD1. This CDR3 region has 15 residues. V gave up 7 bases and J gave up 6 bases; unmatched junction bases: 13. CDR1 and CDR2 from the germline V gene are MDHEN and SYDVKM. CDR3 region: CASNLPGQGRSEQYF. In DNA form, the CDR3 reads TGTGCCAGCAACCTCCCGGGACAGGGTCGAAGCGAGCAGTACTTC.